The 5 T cell receptor beta chains below all came from one sample that was sequenced in a study of post-analysis software for immune sequencing data. Study findings and constraints: Compared with controls, patients had more of about 5 TRBV segments, including TRBV5-6, TRBV5-1 and TRBV20-1.

Tagging with unique molecular identifiers was a feature of the TCR beta cDNA libraries. In TCRdb, the PCR reads were re-called with MiXCR into one record per CDR3 protein. The sample yields approximately 440,000 distinct CDR3 sequences, around 40% seen once. Their recognized antigens are unknown. The specimen was blood. The receptors were gathered from a girl aged 5-17 years with multiple sclerosis.

This sequence joins TRBV21-1 and TRBJ2-7; no DNA check was done on the table's D call, TRBD1. TRBV21-1 is designated a pseudogene. CDR3 length: 16 amino acids. The CDR3 sequence: CASSRPWTGTTYEQYF. For the CDR3, the DNA is TGTGCCAGCAGCAGGCCGTGGACAGGGACAACCTACGAGCAGTACTTC.

The chain links TRBV6-5 to TRBJ2-7; no clear D gene. Germline V gene sequence: CDR1 MNHEY, CDR2 SVGAGI. The ends were cut back, 1 base at V and 4 bases at J, with 11 bases in the middle. The CDR3 loop spans 14 amino acids. The CDR3 region is CASSYYRTQYEQYF. In nucleotides, the CDR3 is TGTGCCAGCAGTTACTACCGGACCCAATACGAGCAGTACTTC.

This chain links TRBV28 with TRBJ2-7, with TRBD1 matching 8 bases. Germline CDR1 MDHEN, CDR2 SYDVKM. This CDR3 region has 16 residues. V was clipped by 5 bases and J by 7 bases; unmatched bases: 16. CDR3 nucleotide sequence: TGTGCCAGCAGTCCAACCGGACAGGGTGGAATAGAGGAGCAGTACTTC. Amino acids: CASSPTGQGGIEEQYF.

This clonotype was counted between two and nine times. V and J are TRBV28 and TRBJ2-5, with 8 positions matching TRBD1. The J call may be incorrect, as the DNA end agrees better with TRBJ2-7. The CDR3 has 13 amino acids. Germline values: CDR1 MDHEN, CDR2 SYDVKM. In DNA form, the CDR3 reads TGTGCCAGCAGTTTACAGGGGGCCGGCGAGCAGTACTTC. Translating it yields CASSLQGAGEQYF.

This clonotype has more than one count but fewer than ten. J is TRBJ1-1 and V is TRBV7-3; D is ambiguous. V lost 1 base and J lost 5, with 11 bases in between. This CDR3 spans 14 amino acids. Germline V gene data show CDR1 as SGHTA and CDR2 as FQGTGA. The CDR3 nucleotides are TGTGCCAGCAGCTTAAATCTGGACGGAACTGAAGCTTTCTTT. Its protein product is CASSLNLDGTEAFF.